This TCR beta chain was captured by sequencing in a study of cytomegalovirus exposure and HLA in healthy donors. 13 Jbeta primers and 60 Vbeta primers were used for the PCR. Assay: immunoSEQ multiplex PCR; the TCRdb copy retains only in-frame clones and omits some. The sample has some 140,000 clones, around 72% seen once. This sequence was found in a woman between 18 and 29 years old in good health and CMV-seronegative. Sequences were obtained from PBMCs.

Here the CDR3 reads CASSGTDPVNTEAFF. Here the CDR3 DNA reads TGTGCCAGCAGTGGGACAGACCCTGTTAACACTGAAGCTTTCTTT. The J gene is TRBJ1-1, the V gene TRBV2; D is perhaps TRBD1 (6 bases). Trimming stripped 4 bases from V and 2 bases from J, with 14 bases between. The CDR3 consists of 15 residues. CDR1 SNHLY and CDR2 FYNNEI come from the germline V gene. Complete variable domain (other parts from reference TRBV2 and TRBJ1-1): EPEVTQTPSHQVTQMGQEVILRCVPISNHLYFYWYRQILGQKVEFLVSFYNNEISEKSEIFDDQFSVERPDGSNFTLKIRSTKLEDSAMYFCASSGTDPVNTEAFFGQGTRLTVV.